Presented here are 22 T cell receptor beta chains from one specimen sequenced in a study of CD4+ T cells in melanoma. Produced via immunoSEQ multiplex PCR; TCRdb's table is partial and in-frame only. The sample includes approximately 20,000 clones, around 79% of them seen just once. Sequences were obtained from cells from a culture (not recorded whether cultured in vitro). Receptors originate from a human donor with melanoma.

The chain couples TRBV5-6 to TRBJ1-1; D not resolved. CDR1 and CDR2 (germline): SGHDT, YYEEEE. Trimming stripped 0 bases from V and 3 bases from J, with 6 bases between. The CDR3 sequence is 13 residues long. The CDR3 loop reads CASSLGGDTEAFF. The DNA for the CDR3 is TGTGCCAGCAGCTTGGGCGGGGACACTGAAGCTTTCTTT.

The V gene is TRBV5-1, the J gene TRBJ2-2; D is unresolved. This CDR3 comprises 13 residues. Between the trimmed V and J ends, which lost 4 bases and 10 bases, there was a span of 14 bases. Germline assignment: CDR1 SGHRS and CDR2 YFSETQ. The CDR3 protein is CASSVQAREELFF. The CDR3 coding sequence is TGCGCCAGCAGCGTCCAGGCCCGTGAGGAGCTGTTTTTT.

The chain is built from TRBV27 and TRBJ2-1; 11 positions agree with TRBD2. Germline assignment: CDR1 MNHEY and CDR2 SMNVEV (reference sequence). Trimming at V came to 5 bases and at J to 10 bases, leaving 13 bases not matched to a gene. The CDR3 is made up of 16 amino acids. CDR3 region: CASSALLAGGTKEQFF. CDR3 nucleotide sequence: TGTGCCAGCAGTGCCCTTTTAGCGGGGGGGACCAAGGAGCAGTTCTTC.

V gene TRBV30 combines with J gene TRBJ2-7; 12 bases match TRBD2. CDR3 length: 11 residues. Germline CDR1 GTSNPN, CDR2 SVGIG (reference sequence). Written as DNA, the CDR3 is TGTTCTAGCGGGGGGGACTACGAGCAGTACTTC. It codes for CSSGGDYEQYF.

The chain combines TRBV7-3 with TRBJ2-6; the D gene is possibly TRBD1 (5 bases). V lost 2 bases to trimming and J lost 0 bases, with 8 bases between them. This CDR3 is built from 16 residues. CDR1 and CDR2 (germline): SGHTA, FQGTGA. Here the CDR3 reads CASSLQGSSGANVLTF. DNA for the CDR3: TGTGCCAGCAGCTTACAGGGTAGCTCTGGGGCCAACGTCCTGACTTTC. The full variable domain, completed using reference TRBV7-3 and TRBJ2-6, is GAGVSQTPSNKVTEKGKYVELRCDPISGHTALYWYRQSLGQGPEFLIYFQGTGAADDSGLPNDRFFAVRPEGSVSTLKIQRTERGDSAVYLCASSLQGSSGANVLTFGAGSRLTVL.

The chain recombines TRBV30 with TRBJ1-2; D is unresolved. Trimming took 3 bases from V and 3 from J, leaving 14 bases between them. The CDR3 length is 14 residues. Per germline, CDR1 GTSNPN and CDR2 SVGIG (reference sequence). This chain's CDR3 is CAWRHPPRDYGYTF. The CDR3 DNA reads as TGTGCCTGGAGACACCCTCCGCGGGACTATGGCTACACCTTC.

The gene calls are TRBV19 and TRBJ1-4, with a tentative D call TRBD1 (5 bases). Germline assignment: CDR1 LNHDA and CDR2 SQIVND (reference sequence). The length of the CDR3 is 16 residues. Trimming cost V 3 bases and J 4 bases, with 15 bases left between them. CDR3 sequence: CASSIIQTAFNEKLFF. Here the CDR3 DNA reads TGTGCCAGTAGTATCATTCAGACAGCCTTTAATGAAAAACTGTTTTTT.

The chain carries TRBV28 and TRBJ1-2; no reliable D call. The CDR3 contains 16 residues. V lost 5 bases, J lost 0 bases, and 16 bases lay in between. Germline-derived CDR1 and CDR2 are MDHEN and SYDVKM. As DNA, the CDR3 is TGTGCCAGCAGTCACCCGCGACGACAAGCTAACTATGGCTACACCTTC. This translates into CASSHPRRQANYGYTF.

The gene calls are TRBV4-1 and TRBJ2-3; maybe TRBD2 (6 bases). CDR3 length: 14 amino acids. Germline CDR1 and CDR2: MGHRA and YSYEKL. Trimming shortened V by 7 bases and J by 9 bases, and 20 bases separated the two germline ends. CDR3 sequence: CASNAGTLASTQYF. The DNA for the CDR3 is TGCGCCAGCAACGCGGGGACTCTAGCAAGCACGCAGTATTTT.

The chain is built from TRBV6-1 and TRBJ1-1; 7 nucleotides line up with TRBD1. Germline-derived CDR1 and CDR2 are MNHNS and SASEGT. With V trimmed by 5 bases and J by 7 bases, 7 bases remained unmatched. This CDR3 region has 13 residues. CDR3 in amino acids: CASSQKQGIEAFF. The CDR3 nucleotides read TGTGCCAGCAGTCAAAAACAGGGGATTGAAGCTTTCTTT.

J is TRBJ1-1 and V is TRBV30, with 7 bases that match TRBD1. The ends lost 2 bases at V and 4 bases at J; junction bases unmatched: 4. This CDR3 comprises 13 residues. CDR1 GTSNPN and CDR2 SVGIG come from the germline V gene (reference sequence). CDR3 sequence (DNA): TGTGCCTGGAGTTTCACAGGGGCCACTGAAGCTTTCTTT. This translates into CAWSFTGATEAFF.

This rearrangement joins TRBV7-3 to TRBJ2-7, with D perhaps TRBD2 (5 bases). Between the trimmed V and J ends, which lost 0 bases and 5 bases, there was a span of 8 bases. The CDR3 extends over 13 amino acids. Germline assignment: CDR1 SGHTA and CDR2 FQGTGA. The CDR3: CASSLTPGDEQYF. The CDR3 coding sequence is TGTGCCAGCAGCTTAACCCCCGGGGACGAGCAGTACTTC.

The V gene is TRBV7-9, the J gene TRBJ2-3; D possibly corresponds to TRBD2 (6 bases). CDR3 length: 15 residues. V lost 3 bases, J lost 6 bases, and 16 bases lay in between. CDR1 and CDR2 (germline): SEHNR, FQNEAQ (reference sequence). The CDR3 reads CASSLTSASWDTQYF. CDR3 sequence (DNA): TGTGCCAGCAGCTTGACTAGTGCCTCCTGGGATACGCAGTATTTT.

The V and J genes are TRBV7-3 and TRBJ2-1; D is possibly TRBD2 (6 bases). The CDR3 sequence is 16 residues long. The V and J ends lost 1 base and 4 bases respectively, with 14 bases between them. Germline V lookup: CDR1 SGHTA, CDR2 FQGTGA. CDR3 sequence: CASSLMATAGYNEQFF. The CDR3 DNA is TGTGCCAGCAGCTTAATGGCGACGGCGGGGTACAATGAGCAGTTCTTC.

Only one count was recorded for this clone. The chain has TRBV30 and TRBJ2-1, with D possibly matching TRBD2 (7 bases). The CDR3 is made up of 17 amino acids. Between the trimmed V and J ends, which lost 0 bases and 6 bases, there was a span of 21 bases. CDR1 is GTSNPN, CDR2 SVGIG, per germline (reference sequence). The CDR3 DNA sequence: TGTGCCTGGAGTGTCCCGGGGGGCGGGGGATGGTCCAATGAGCAGTTCTTC. This sequence encodes CAWSVPGGGGWSNEQFF.

This clone was counted only a few times. This chain joins TRBV6-5 and TRBJ1-2; no clear D. CDR1 and CDR2 (germline): MNHEY, SVGAGI. This CDR3 region has 14 residues. The germline V and J ends were trimmed by 2 bases and 6 bases, with 13 bases remaining between them. The CDR3, as DNA: TGTGCCAGCAGTTACCAATACACACAGAATGGCTACACCTTC. As protein: CASSYQYTQNGYTF.

Judged by abundance, this clone is medium-sized. The chain couples TRBV14 to TRBJ1-4, with D possibly being TRBD1 (6 bases). In germline, CDR1 is SGHDN, CDR2 FVKESK. The CDR3 has 16 residues. Trimming removed 4 bases at V and 8 bases at J, with 20 bases between. CDR3 region: CASSLTTGSGLEKLFF. The DNA of the CDR3 is TGTGCCAGCAGCCTTACCACAGGGTCCGGACTGGAAAAACTGTTTTTT. Using reference TRBV14 and TRBJ1-4 for the parts outside the CDR3, the full variable domain is EAGVTQFPSHSVIEKGQTVTLRCDPISGHDNLYWYRRVMGKEIKFLLHFVKESKQDESGMPNNRFLAERTGGTYSTLKVQPAELEDSGVYFCASSLTTGSGLEKLFFGSGTQLSVL.

J is TRBJ2-7 and V is TRBV5-8; D uncertain. The CDR3 loop spans 13 amino acids. The V gene lost 2 bases and the J gene lost 0 bases, with 6 bases spanning the gap. Germline lookup yields CDR1 SGHTS and CDR2 YDEGEE. The CDR3 DNA reads TGTGCCAGCAGCTTTGATAGCTCCTACGAGCAGTACTTC. Protein: CASSFDSSYEQYF.

This chain uses TRBV9 with TRBJ2-3; D is unclear. The CDR3 spans 14 residues. Trimming cost V 0 bases and J 1 base, with 6 bases left between them. The germline CDR1 and CDR2 sequences are SGDLS and YYNGEE. The CDR3 protein is CASSVAYGTDTQYF. The CDR3 nucleotides read TGTGCCAGCAGCGTAGCTTATGGCACAGATACGCAGTATTTT.

The chain recombines TRBV6-1 with TRBJ1-2; weak D call: TRBD1 (5 bases). Trimming took off 6 bases at V and 8 bases at J, with 16 bases between the two ends. The V gene's germline CDR1 is MNHNS and CDR2 SASEGT. CDR3 length equals 13 residues. The DNA of the CDR3 is TGTGCCAGCAGGGGGGGGTGGCAAGCGGGCTACACCTTC. Its translation is CASRGGWQAGYTF.

The genes are TRBV10-2 and TRBJ1-2; 7 bases align to TRBD1. Germline loops: CDR1 WSHSY, CDR2 SAAADI. The CDR3 loop spans 14 amino acids. Trimming removed 7 bases from V and 2 bases from J; junction bases left unmatched: 7. CDR3 sequence: CASIRQGGNYGYTF. The CDR3 nucleotides read TGCGCCAGCATTCGACAGGGTGGGAACTATGGCTACACCTTC.

The rearrangement links TRBV4-1 to TRBJ1-2, with D tentatively TRBD1 (6 bases). Trimming cost V 1 base and J 4 bases, with 13 bases left between them. Looked up from germline, CDR1 is MGHRA and CDR2 is YSYEKL. The CDR3 sequence is 15 residues long. CDR3 bases: TGCGCCAGCAGCCAAGGACAGGCAATATCCTATGGCTACACCTTC. Its protein is CASSQGQAISYGYTF.